The 17 T cell receptor beta chains reported below all come from one sample, sequenced in a study of T-cell memory formation after mild COVID-19. Each CDR3 protein is one row after TCRdb ran MiXCR on the 5' RACE reads. The sample carries about 40,000 distinct CDR3 sequences, over 5% recorded once. Specimen: PBMCs or a T cell subset sorted from them (not recorded which). The receptors here all came from an adult who had mild COVID-19 (a few samples of this study predate the infection). Cell type and time point are not known.

The chain uses TRBV6-5 and TRBJ1-1, with D perhaps TRBD1 (5 bases). The CDR3 extends over 14 amino acids. Deletions cut 2 bases from V and 4 bases from J, with 11 bases between. Germline V gene data show CDR1 as MNHEY and CDR2 as SVGAGI. The CDR3 is CASSYRGMGTEAFF. Written as DNA, the CDR3 is TGTGCCAGCAGTTACAGGGGCATGGGCACTGAAGCTTTCTTT.

This clonotype came up a few times. The chain couples TRBV24-1 to TRBJ2-5, with D possibly being TRBD2 (7 bases). Germline CDR1 KGHDR, CDR2 SFDVKD. The CDR3 contains 15 residues. Trimming removed 3 bases at V and 5 bases at J, with 15 bases between. CDR3: CATSDAGEGRETQYF. For the CDR3, the DNA is TGTGCCACCAGTGATGCAGGGGAGGGTCGGGAGACCCAGTACTTC.

V gene TRBV3-1 combines with J gene TRBJ1-1; D call uncertain. Germline CDR1 reads LGHDT; CDR2 reads YNNKEL (reference sequence). V was cut by 4 bases and J by 1 base, with 10 bases left in between. The CDR3 sequence is 14 residues long. The CDR3 reads CASSPRLGNTEAFF. In nucleotides, the CDR3 is TGTGCCAGCAGCCCCCGACTAGGGAACACTGAAGCTTTCTTT.

Ten or more counts support this clonotype. The rearrangement uses TRBV7-3 and TRBJ2-2, with D possibly being TRBD1 (6 bases). The CDR3 contains 16 residues. The ends were cut back, 2 bases at V and 4 bases at J, with 14 bases in the middle. Germline CDR1 SGHTA, CDR2 FQGTGA. The CDR3 sequence is CASSLVADRLTGELFF. The CDR3 DNA sequence: TGTGCCAGCAGCTTAGTTGCCGACAGGCTCACCGGGGAGCTGTTTTTT.

This clonotype was observed many times. The chain combines TRBV6-1 with TRBJ2-3, with D perhaps matching TRBD1 (6 bases). Germline-derived CDR1 and CDR2 are MNHNS and SASEGT. Deletions cut 6 bases from V and 1 base from J, with 11 bases between. This CDR3 is 14 amino acids long. DNA for the CDR3: TGTGCCAGCAGACGGGACACCCGCACAGATACGCAGTATTTT. Protein sequence: CASRRDTRTDTQYF.

The chain has TRBV9 and TRBJ2-2, with D perhaps assigned TRBD1 or TRBD2 (6 bases each). The ends were cut back, 0 bases at V and 5 bases at J, with 8 bases in the middle. Germline-derived CDR1 and CDR2 are SGDLS and YYNGEE. The CDR3 extends over 14 amino acids. This CDR3 is CASSVGGATGELFF. In DNA form, the CDR3 reads TGTGCCAGCAGCGTAGGGGGGGCGACCGGGGAGCTGTTTTTT.

This clonotype was counted a few times. The chain recombines TRBV2 with TRBJ2-1; 13 nucleotides match TRBD2. Trimming cost V 1 base and J 11 bases; bases outside gene matches: 2. In germline, CDR1 is SNHLY, CDR2 FYNNEI. This CDR3 is built from 14 residues. This CDR3 is CASSEGGLAGKQFF. The CDR3 nucleotides read TGTGCCAGCAGTGAAGGGGGACTAGCGGGGAAGCAGTTCTTC.

The DNA of the CDR3 is TGTGCCAGCAGCTTCGAGACAGGAAGGGGTGGGGAGACCCAGTACTTC. Protein product: CASSFETGRGGETQYF. This chain joins TRBV7-6 and TRBJ2-5; D might be TRBD1 (6 bases). Germline CDR1 SGHVS, CDR2 FNYEAQ. The CDR3 loop spans 16 amino acids. Trimming took 3 bases from V and 5 from J, leaving 19 bases between them. Full variable domain (outside the CDR3, taken from reference TRBV7-6 and TRBJ2-5): GAGVSQSPRYKVTKRGQDVALRCDPISGHVSLYWYRQALGQGPEFLTYFNYEAQQDKSGLPNDRFSAERPEGSISTLTIQRTEQRDSAMYRCASSFETGRGGETQYFGPGTRLLVL.

The chain uses TRBV20-1 and TRBJ2-3; 8 positions match TRBD2. The germline V gene has CDR1 DFQATT and CDR2 SNEGSKA (reference sequence). The V and J ends lost 0 bases and 5 bases, in that order; junction bases with no gene match: 7. This CDR3 contains 15 residues. The CDR3 loop is CSARDLSGVIDTQYF. The CDR3 nucleotides read TGCAGTGCTAGAGACCTTAGCGGGGTCATAGATACGCAGTATTTT.

This clonotype came up many times. V and J are TRBV7-7 and TRBJ2-5, with D uncertain. Germline assignment: CDR1 SSHAT and CDR2 FNYEAQ (reference sequence). The V gene lost 2 bases and the J gene lost 7 bases, with 8 bases spanning the gap. The CDR3 is 12 amino acids. CDR3 in amino acids: CASSLLGGTQYF. As DNA, the CDR3 is TGTGCCAGCAGCTTACTCGGCGGGACCCAGTACTTC.

This clonotype was counted between two and nine times. This sequence joins TRBV11-2 and TRBJ1-2; 7 nucleotides line up with TRBD1. This CDR3 comprises 16 residues. CDR1 is SGHAT and CDR2 is FQNNGV in the germline V gene. V lost 0 bases to trimming and J lost 7 bases; unmatched junction nucleotides: 11. The CDR3 nucleotides are TGTGCCAGCAGCTTAGACCCGGGGACAGTGGAGGTTGGCTACACCTTC. Translation gives CASSLDPGTVEVGYTF.

This clonotype was recorded a few times. This chain links TRBV7-2 with TRBJ1-2; D unresolved. V was clipped by 1 base and J by 3 bases, with 9 bases between them. Germline V gene sequence: CDR1 SGHTA, CDR2 FQGNSA. This CDR3 is 14 amino acids long. The DNA of the CDR3 is TGTGCCAGCAGCTTAGATACACCTTACTATGGCTACACCTTC. It yields the protein CASSLDTPYYGYTF.

This chain connects TRBV4-2 to TRBJ2-7, with 7 bases fitting TRBD1. Germline V lookup: CDR1 LGHNA, CDR2 YNFKEQ. V shed 3 bases, J shed 2 bases, and the junction held 7 bases outside the gene matches. The CDR3 is 15 residues long. CDR3 sequence reads: CASSHSTGLPYEQYF. The CDR3 nucleotides are TGTGCCAGCAGCCATTCGACAGGGCTCCCCTACGAGCAGTACTTC.

This clonotype was counted many times. This chain links TRBV3-1 with TRBJ1-3; 7 bases agree with TRBD1. V was pared by 6 bases and J by 2 bases, with 10 bases of the junction left unmatched. The CDR3 is made up of 16 amino acids. Germline-derived CDR1 and CDR2 are LGHDT and YNNKEL (reference sequence). Here the CDR3 DNA reads TGTGCCAGCAGTACTACCCACAGGGGAGCTGGAAACACCATATATTTT. It is translated as CASSTTHRGAGNTIYF.

This clonotype was observed at least ten times. The V and J genes are TRBV7-2 and TRBJ2-2; D is unclear. From germline, CDR1 is SGHTA and CDR2 FQGNSA. The V end lost 0 bases, the J end lost 3 bases, and 2 bases lay between the germline ends. CDR3 size: 13 residues. CDR3 sequence (DNA): TGTGCCAGCAGCTTAGCCTACACCGGGGAGCTGTTTTTT. Translated, it gives CASSLAYTGELFF.

The rearrangement joins TRBV11-2 to TRBJ1-1; possibly TRBD1 for D (6 bases). V lost 2 bases and J 4 bases, leaving 17 bases between the germline ends. Looked up from germline, CDR1 is SGHAT and CDR2 is FQNNGV. The CDR3 has 16 amino acids. Here the CDR3 reads CASSLQGTLLGTEAFF. CDR3 coding DNA: TGTGCCAGCAGCTTACAGGGGACCCTGCTGGGCACTGAAGCTTTCTTT.

This clonotype was counted at least ten times. The V and J genes are TRBV7-8 and TRBJ2-1; TRBD2 aligns across 8 bases. The CDR3 loop spans 16 amino acids. After removal of 0 bases from V and 7 bases from J, the junction contained 8 bases not matched to a gene. The V gene's germline CDR1 is SGHVS and CDR2 FQNEAQ. CDR3 nucleotides: TGTGCCAGCAGCTTAGCTAGCGGGAACTCGTTGAATGAGCAGTTCTTC. Translation: CASSLASGNSLNEQFF.